This TCR beta chain derives from a study of blood T cell repertoires in COVID-19 (dated by TCRdb to 2018 to 2021). Looking at the study overall: Samples covering the acute and convalescent phases of COVID-19 were provided by collaborators in the United States, Italy and Spain. The material from the prospective study consisted of cDNA or gDNA derived from T cells, B-cell-depleted T cells, or PBMCs. Subjects who had been exposed to COVID-19, were actively infected with it, or had recovered from it provided the deeply sampled blood TCRbeta repertoires that made up the dataset. The repertoires were released in a freely available public database meant as a resource for research on the immune response to SARS-CoV-2. Samples were obtained from the ongoing ImmuneRACE study (first 160 participants) and from roughly 1,300 subjects provided by 6 global collaborators. Sample metadata almost always included a de-identified subject ID, COVID-19 status, age in years and sex. HLA class I and class II types, where available, came from metadata supplied by the sample provider rather than from assay-based typing. What the work shows at the level of the full study, not this receptor alone: Clinical and demographic metadata were provided uncurated, with the amount varying by source and participant.

Comments on this clone: Its antigen specificity is not known. No base quality values were provided; no much bigger clone lies one nucleotide off.

The CDR1 and CDR2 encoded by the germline V gene (reference sequence) are WNHNN and SYGVQD. Trimming removed 6 bases from V and 1 base from J, leaving 13 bases between the germline ends. From its cysteine to its phenylalanine, the CDR3 spans 14 amino acids. Here the CDR3 DNA is all that survives: 42 bases in frame from base 1. Participants in the prospective study were enrolled through a virtual design, were aged about 18 to 100 years, and lived in approximately 25 United States geographic areas. To assign participants to cohorts, the prospective study relied on clinical history that participants themselves reported in a screening survey and a study questionnaire. In the prospective study, mobile phlebotomists collected whole blood, serum and a nasopharyngeal or oropharyngeal swab from each participant. Additional blood draws and questionnaires over an approximately two-month period could optionally be provided by prospective study participants. Blood samples from the prospective study were shipped frozen or at room temperature prior to DNA extraction.

TCRbeta CDR3 regions were amplified from genomic DNA using the immunoSEQ Assay, a bias-controlled multiplex PCR. The authors' pipeline ran thus. The number of nucleated cells in each sample was estimated by amplification of reference gene primers within the assay. To quantify the absolute abundance of each unique TCRbeta CDR3 rearrangement, sequence reads were collapsed and filtered. For each sample, productive Simpson clonality was calculated as the square root of Simpson's diversity index over productive rearrangements. TCRdb retrieved this table from immuneACCESS and kept in-frame rearrangements only. Not all clones are present; in checked studies, unresolved V genes account for under half, and no reason is known for the remainder. That table is the source of V, J and clone size, and D and trimming were worked out from the DNA. The sample profile shows under 200,000 clones; over 70% of them were found once. Around 5.3% of the sample is in the top ten clones.

The clonotype was recovered from a woman in her thirties or forties with acute COVID-19. The rearranged chain carries TRBV10-1 and TRBJ2-7; TRBD2 is possibly the D segment (6 matching bases). The sequenced material came from PBMCs or T cells enriched from blood (not recorded which). The CDR3 region has the sequence CASRGLVRSYEQYF. The nucleotides read TGCGCCAGCAGGGGACTTGTTCGTTCCTACGAGCAGTACTTC.